The 12 T cell receptor beta chains presented below share a single source sample, sequenced in a study of spatial heterogeneity in lung cancer. TCRdb reprocessed the 5' RACE reads via MiXCR and lists one record per CDR3 protein. The profile shows about 90,000 distinct CDR3 sequences, roughly 8.7% of them singletons. As for time point: sample taken at primary tumor resection. Sequencing was performed on whole RNA extracted from tumor and nontumor lung tissue, or from frozen PBMC, and the material was left unsorted. The material was PBMCs, obtained at surgery. These receptors were taken from a male donor with early-stage non-small cell lung cancer.

The rearrangement joins TRBV28 to TRBJ2-6; no firm D call. The CDR3 extends over 15 amino acids. CDR1 and CDR2 from the germline V gene are MDHEN and SYDVKM. Trimming removed 3 bases at V and 4 bases at J, with 10 bases between. The CDR3 DNA follows: TGTGCCAGCAGTTTCCGTACTTTGGGGGCCAACGTCCTGACTTTC. This codes for CASSFRTLGANVLTF.

The chain carries TRBV28 and TRBJ2-7; the D gene is possibly TRBD2 (6 bases). Germline values: CDR1 MDHEN, CDR2 SYDVKM. V gave up 5 bases and J gave up 0 bases, with 14 bases separating them. This CDR3 has 15 amino acids. The CDR3 region is CASSPFLAHSYEQYF. The DNA for the CDR3 is TGTGCCAGCAGTCCCTTTCTAGCGCACTCCTACGAGCAGTACTTC.

The V and J genes are TRBV5-6 and TRBJ2-1, with TRBD2 identical over 11 bases. The CDR3 sequence is 15 residues long. The junction had 6 bases not matched to a gene; V was cut back by 8 bases and J by 2 bases. The germline V gene has CDR1 SGHDT and CDR2 YYEEEE. DNA for the CDR3: TGTGCCAGTACCATAGCGGGGGGGCCCTACAATGAGCAGTTCTTC. It is translated as CASTIAGGPYNEQFF.

The chain uses TRBV7-3 and TRBJ2-1; 10 bases match TRBD2. This CDR3 contains 13 residues. Germline assignment: CDR1 SGHTA and CDR2 FQGTGA. V dropped 6 bases and J dropped 8; count of bases not matched to a gene: 4. The CDR3 reads CASRSGLAHEQFF. The CDR3 DNA reads TGTGCCAGCAGGTCGGGACTAGCGCATGAGCAGTTCTTC.

The rearrangement links TRBV7-3 to TRBJ2-2; D might be TRBD1 (5 bases). CDR3 length equals 14 residues. Per germline, CDR1 SGHTA and CDR2 FQGTGA. Trimming pared 4 bases from V and 1 base from J, leaving 7 bases between. This chain's CDR3 is CASSSDRNTGELFF. Written as DNA, the CDR3 is TGTGCCAGCAGCTCCGACAGGAACACCGGGGAGCTGTTTTTT.

V and J are TRBV6-5 and TRBJ2-1, with 9 nucleotides matching TRBD2. The CDR3 covers 12 residues. The trim removed 5 bases at V and 12 bases at J, leaving 5 bases unmatched. Germline V gene sequence: CDR1 MNHEY, CDR2 SVGAGI. The CDR3 sequence: CASSPTSGGQFF. CDR3 DNA: TGTGCCAGCAGTCCGACTAGCGGAGGGCAGTTCTTC.

This clonotype showed up many times. The chain carries TRBV12-3 or TRBV12-4 and TRBJ1-3; 7 nucleotides agree with TRBD1. The ends lost 5 bases at V and 3 bases at J; junction bases unmatched: 13. The CDR3 spans 17 residues. The CDR3: CASSPTSPRDSGNTIYF. The CDR3, as DNA: TGTGCCAGCAGTCCTACATCCCCCCGGGACAGTGGAAACACCATATATTTT.

The rearrangement uses TRBV5-4 and TRBJ1-2, with 11 nucleotides matching TRBD1. The trim removed 4 bases at V and 5 bases at J, leaving 7 bases unmatched. The CDR3 is 15 amino acids. The V gene's germline CDR1 is SGHNT and CDR2 YYREEE (reference sequence). The CDR3 loop is CASSPKGQGAYGYTF. The CDR3 region has the DNA TGTGCCAGCAGCCCCAAAGGACAGGGGGCATATGGCTACACCTTC.

At least ten counts were recorded for this clonotype. The V call is TRBV20-1, the J call TRBJ2-7; perhaps TRBD2 as D (5 bases). This CDR3 comprises 12 residues. Germline V CDR1 and CDR2: DFQATT, SNEGSKA (reference sequence). Trimming removed 3 bases from V and 4 bases from J, with 10 bases in between. The CDR3 spells CSASSTGYEQYF. CDR3 sequence (DNA): TGCAGTGCTAGCAGTACGGGGTACGAGCAGTACTTC.

The V call is TRBV14, the J call TRBJ2-3; 9 bases are shared with TRBD2. V lost 2 bases to trimming and J lost 5 bases; unmatched junction nucleotides: 5. The CDR3 covers 15 residues. Germline CDR1 is SGHDN and CDR2 is FVKESK. DNA of the CDR3: TGTGCCAGCAGCCAACCGGGACTAGCTATAGATACGCAGTATTTT. Residues: CASSQPGLAIDTQYF.

The chain uses TRBV7-3 and TRBJ2-1, with TRBD2 matching over 7 bases. CDR1 SGHTA and CDR2 FQGTGA come from the germline V gene. The CDR3 runs 16 residues. Trimming took 2 bases from V and 3 from J; bases not matched to a gene: 7. CDR3 sequence (DNA): TGTGCCAGCAGCTTATCCGCGGGAGCGGGCTACAATGAGCAGTTCTTC. Translation gives CASSLSAGAGYNEQFF. Drawing the rest from reference TRBV7-3 and TRBJ2-1, the complete variable domain is GAGVSQTPSNKVTEKGKYVELRCDPISGHTALYWYRQSLGQGPEFLIYFQGTGAADDSGLPNDRFFAVRPEGSVSTLKIQRTERGDSAVYLCASSLSAGAGYNEQFFGPGTRLTVL.

The chain combines TRBV4-3 with TRBJ2-1; a possible D gene is TRBD2 (6 bases). Germline CDR1 and CDR2: LGHNA and YSLEER. The length of the CDR3 is 13 residues. V was shortened by 0 bases and J by 13 bases, with 13 bases between the two germline ends. CDR3 DNA sequence: TGCGCCAGCAGCCAAGATTTGGGACTGTCTCAGTTCTTC. Its protein product is CASSQDLGLSQFF.